A selection of T cell receptor beta chains follows, all from one sample in a study of beta chain features in type 1 diabetes. Assay: immunoSEQ multiplex PCR; the TCRdb copy retains only in-frame clones and omits some. Of roughly 300,000 clones listed, approximately 14% are singletons. Specimen: naive CD4+ T cells from blood. The receptors shown here come from a man between 25 and 39 years old with type 1 diabetes. Each CDR3 is given with its conserved first and last residue. Each record gives: CDR3 protein, CDR3 DNA, V gene, J gene, D gene, CDR3 length, clone size. A D gene is named only where the DNA matches it firmly. Expanded clones get a size class; other rows say once, few or many, or leave the size out.

CASSGSLSGNEQFF	TGTGCCAGCAGCGGTAGTCTAAGCGGGAATGAGCAGTTCTTC	TRBV9	TRBJ2-1	NA	14	few
CASSLNQREPDEQFF	TGTGCCAGCAGCCTAAACCAGCGGGAGCCGGATGAGCAGTTCTTC	TRBV7-9	TRBJ2-1	TRBD2	15	NA
CASSRQNSYEQYF	TGTGCCAGCAGCCGACAGAACTCCTACGAGCAGTACTTC	TRBV5-6	TRBJ2-7	NA	13	few
CASSTNRVFGEKLFF	TGTGCCAGCAGTACGAACAGGGTGTTTGGTGAAAAACTGTTTTTT	TRBV13	TRBJ1-4	NA	15	NA
CASSPYRGLYEQYF	TGTGCCAGCAGTCCTTACAGGGGGCTCTACGAGCAGTACTTC	TRBV6-5	TRBJ2-7	TRBD1	14	NA
CAISRQGYEQYF	TGTGCCATCAGTCGACAGGGCTACGAGCAGTACTTC	TRBV10-3	TRBJ2-7	TRBD1	12	NA
CASSLRGYDTEAFF	TGTGCCAGCAGTTTGAGAGGGTATGACACTGAAGCTTTCTTT	TRBV27	TRBJ1-1	NA	14	NA
CASSPMTSGAYNEQFF	TGTGCCAGCAGCCCAATGACTAGCGGGGCCTACAATGAGCAGTTCTTC	TRBV7-9	TRBJ2-1	TRBD2	16	few
CASSPGIAGAQETQYF	TGCGCCAGCAGCCCAGGGATAGCGGGAGCGCAAGAGACCCAGTACTTC	TRBV5-1	TRBJ2-5	TRBD2	16	NA
CASSSVRTGGYEQYF	TGTGCCAGCAGCTCGGTTCGGACAGGGGGCTACGAGCAGTACTTC	TRBV5-4	TRBJ2-7	TRBD1	15	NA
CASSFGTAKETQYF	TGCGCCAGCAGCTTTGGGACAGCAAAAGAGACCCAGTACTTC	TRBV5-1	TRBJ2-5	TRBD1	14	few
CASTRTGISGANVLTF	TGTGCCAGTACTCGGACAGGTATCTCCGGGGCCAACGTCCTGACTTTC	TRBV19	TRBJ2-6	TRBD1	16	NA